A selection of T cell receptor beta chains follows, all from one sample in a study of graft-versus-host responses after intestinal transplantation. Some clones are missing from TCRdb's copy, which holds only in-frame ones; the method was immunoSEQ multiplex PCR. The sample shows around 54,000 clones, about 89% of them seen only once. The specimen was PBMCs, collected approximately 660 days after intestinal transplant. Receptors originate from a human patient who received an intestinal transplant, so some T cells may come from the graft donor. Each CDR3 is given with its conserved first and last residue. The D gene is left open where the match is weak. Rows give clone size only sometimes, using once, few, many, or a class for an expanded clone.

>NA|NA|TRBJ1-5|TRBV4-1
TGCGCCAGCGCACCTCAGGGGATCGGGAATCAGCCCCAGCATTTT
CASAPQGIGNQPQHF
>NA|NA|TRBJ1-2|TRBV5-4
TGTGCCAGCAGCGTGGAAGGGGGCTACACCTTC
CASSVEGGYTF
>NA|TRBD1|TRBJ2-1|TRBV9
TGTGCCAGCAGCGGGACAGGGGCGCTCTACAATGAGCAGTTCTTC
CASSGTGALYNEQFF
>NA|NA|TRBJ1-5|TRBV2
TGTGCCAGCAGTCGAGAGAGCAATCAGCCCCAGCATTTT
CASSRESNQPQHF
>NA|NA|TRBJ2-5|TRBV7-8
TGTGCCAGCAGCTTAGTGGTCCGAAGCAAGGGGGACGGAAAGACCCAGTACTTC
CASSLVVRSKGDGKTQYF
>NA|TRBD2|TRBJ2-1|TRBV4-1
TGCGCCAGCAGCCGGGCTAGCGGAAACAATGAGCAGTTCTTC
CASSRASGNNEQFF
>once|TRBD2|TRBJ2-7|TRBV27
TGTGCCAGCAGTTTCCGACTAGCGGGGGGCAGCTCCTACGAGCAGTACTTC
CASSFRLAGGSSYEQYF
>NA|TRBD1|TRBJ1-2|TRBV2
TGTGCCAGCAGTGAAACTCTTAGAGGAAAGTGGGCAGGGGGCGGCTACACCTTC
CASSETLRGKWAGGGYTF
>NA|TRBD1|TRBJ2-7|TRBV6-6
TGTGCCAGCAGTTACGGGGACAGTACCTCCTACGAGCAGTACTTC
CASSYGDSTSYEQYF
>NA|NA|TRBJ1-2|TRBV6-5
TGTGCCAGCAGTTACTCGGACAGTTATGGCTACACCTTC
CASSYSDSYGYTF
>NA|NA|TRBJ1-3|TRBV9
TGTGCCAGCAGCGCCCCTCCGGGGAGGGTAGACTCTGGAAACACCATATATTTT
CASSAPPGRVDSGNTIYF
>NA|NA|TRBJ1-3|TRBV25-1
TGTGCCAGCAGTGAATCGGGGGGAGGCACCATATATTTT
CASSESGGGTIYF
>NA|NA|TRBJ2-7|TRBV25-1
TGTGCCAGCAGCCGGACTGGTGGCTACGAGCAGTACTTC
CASSRTGGYEQYF
>NA|NA|TRBJ2-2|TRBV7-6
TGTGCCAGCAGCTTATATCAGGGGTCCACCGGGGAGCTGTTTTTT
CASSLYQGSTGELFF
>NA|TRBD1|TRBJ2-1|TRBV27
TGTGCCAGCAGTTTCCTCGACAGGGGTACCTACAATGAGCAGTTCTTC
CASSFLDRGTYNEQFF
>NA|NA|TRBJ2-7|TRBV4-1
TGCGCCAGCAGCCAAAGAGAGCGAGGGCTCAAGATCTACGAGCAGTACTTC
CASSQRERGLKIYEQYF
>NA|TRBD1|TRBJ2-7|TRBV7-9
TGTGCCAGCAGCTTGGGGGACAGGGATTCCTACGAGCAGTACTTC
CASSLGDRDSYEQYF
>NA|NA|TRBJ1-2|TRBV6-5
TGTGCCAGCAGTTACTCGATCCTTGGAGTTAACTATGGCTACACCTTC
CASSYSILGVNYGYTF
>NA|NA|TRBJ2-7|TRBV7-9
TGTGCCAGCAGCTTAGCGGGGGCAGGGAGGTCCTCCGAGCAGTACTTC
CASSLAGAGRSSEQYF
>NA|NA|TRBJ2-1|TRBV7-2
TGTGCCAGCAGCTTAGTTTCGGACCCGGACTACAATGAGCAGTTCTTC
CASSLVSDPDYNEQFF
>once|NA|TRBJ1-2|TRBV5-1
TGCGCCAGCAGCTTGGGGGGCTCCGCGGACTACACCTTC
CASSLGGSADYTF
>NA|NA|TRBJ1-1|TRBV12-5
TGTGCTAGTGGGCTGCCCGGGGGGCTCACTGAAGCTTTCTTT
CASGLPGGLTEAFF
>NA|NA|TRBJ2-7|TRBV6-5
TGTGCCAGCAGTTCCGCCGGGAGCCTGAACTACGAGCAGTACTTC
CASSSAGSLNYEQYF
>NA|NA|TRBJ1-1|TRBV11-3
TGTGCCAGCAGCTTAGGGTCGTGGGGCACTGAAGCTTTCTTT
CASSLGSWGTEAFF
>NA|TRBD2|TRBJ2-1|TRBV7-9
TGTGCCGGCGATCGACTAGCGGACTCCTACAATGAGCAGTTCTTC
CAGDRLADSYNEQFF
>NA|TRBD1|TRBJ1-5|TRBV4-1
TGCGCCAGCAGCCGACAGGGGTTGGGTCAGCCCCAGCATTTT
CASSRQGLGQPQHF
>NA|NA|TRBJ2-5|TRBV18
TGTGCCAGCTCACCCCAGGAACGGGAGACCCAGTACTTC
CASSPQERETQYF
>NA|TRBD1|TRBJ2-1|TRBV7-7
TGTGCCAGCAGCTTATACGTGGCAGGGGGAGATGAGCAGTTCTTC
CASSLYVAGGDEQFF
>NA|TRBD1|TRBJ2-7|TRBV27
TGTGCCAGCGGGGGACAGAGCTCCTACGAGCAGTACTTC
CASGGQSSYEQYF
>NA|TRBD2|TRBJ2-5|TRBV5-1
TGCGCCAGCAGCTCCTCAGCGGGGAAAGAGACCCAGTACTTC
CASSSSAGKETQYF
>NA|NA|TRBJ2-5|TRBV12-5
TGTGCTAGTGGTTTGGTACTAGGGGACGTAAAAGAGACCCAGTACTTC
CASGLVLGDVKETQYF
>NA|NA|TRBJ2-7|TRBV4-2
TGTGCCAGCAGCCAAGAGGTAGGGGGACATCGCGAGCAGTACTTC
CASSQEVGGHREQYF
>NA|TRBD1|TRBJ2-1|TRBV11-3
TGTGCCAGCAGCTCCGGCTCCGGGACAGCCGGTTTCAATGAGCAGTTCTTC
CASSSGSGTAGFNEQFF
>NA|TRBD2|TRBJ2-5|TRBV10-3
TGTGCCATCAGCCTAGCGGGGGAAGAGACCCAGTACTTC
CAISLAGEETQYF
>NA|TRBD2|TRBJ2-3|TRBV5-1
TGCGCCAGCAAGGGCGGGGGGTTCACAGATACGCAGTATTTT
CASKGGGFTDTQYF
>NA|TRBD1|TRBJ2-3|TRBV5-6
TGTGCCAGCAGCTTGGGTTCAGGGGGTTATCTTACAGATACGCAGTATTTT
CASSLGSGGYLTDTQYF
>NA|TRBD2|TRBJ2-2|TRBV19
TGTGCCAGTAATGTTGCAGGGCGGGGGATCACCGGGGAGCTGTTTTTT
CASNVAGRGITGELFF
>NA|NA|TRBJ2-1|TRBV2
TGTGCCAGCACGACCAGCTCCTACAATGAGCAGTTCTTC
CASTTSSYNEQFF
>NA|NA|TRBJ2-3|TRBV4-2
TGTGCCAGCAGCCAAGAATGGGACACAGATACGCAGTATTTT
CASSQEWDTDTQYF
>NA|NA|TRBJ2-5|TRBV18
TGTGCCAGCTCACCAAGAAGGGGGGGAGCAAAAACCCAGTACTTC
CASSPRRGGAKTQYF